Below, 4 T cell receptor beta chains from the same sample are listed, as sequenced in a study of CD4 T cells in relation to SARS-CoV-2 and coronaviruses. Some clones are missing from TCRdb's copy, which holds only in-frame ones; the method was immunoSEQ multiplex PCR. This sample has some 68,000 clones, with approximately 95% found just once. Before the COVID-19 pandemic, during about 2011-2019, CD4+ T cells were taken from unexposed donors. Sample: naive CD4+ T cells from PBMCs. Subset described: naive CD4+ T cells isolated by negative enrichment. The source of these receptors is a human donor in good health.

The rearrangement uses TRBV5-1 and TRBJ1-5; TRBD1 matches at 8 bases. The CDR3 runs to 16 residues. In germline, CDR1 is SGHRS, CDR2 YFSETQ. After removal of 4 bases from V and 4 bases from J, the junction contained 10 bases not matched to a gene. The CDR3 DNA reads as TGCGCCAGCAGCCCTACTACAGGGGGGAGGAATCAGCCCCAGCATTTT. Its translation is CASSPTTGGRNQPQHF.

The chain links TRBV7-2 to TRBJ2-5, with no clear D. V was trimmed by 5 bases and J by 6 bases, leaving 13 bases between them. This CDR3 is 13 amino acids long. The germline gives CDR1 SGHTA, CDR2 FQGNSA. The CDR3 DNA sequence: TGTGCCAGCAGCCCAGGACCGGCCAAGACCCAGTACTTC. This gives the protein CASSPGPAKTQYF.

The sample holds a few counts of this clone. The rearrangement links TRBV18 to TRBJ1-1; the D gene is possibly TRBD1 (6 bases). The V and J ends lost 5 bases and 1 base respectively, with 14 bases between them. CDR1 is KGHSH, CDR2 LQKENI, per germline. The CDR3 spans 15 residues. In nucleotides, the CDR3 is TGTGCCAGCTCAACGACAGGTTGGGGGAACACTGAAGCTTTCTTT. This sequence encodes CASSTTGWGNTEAFF. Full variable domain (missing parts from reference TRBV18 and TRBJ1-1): NAGVMQNPRHLVRRRGQEARLRCSPMKGHSHVYWYRQLPEEGLKFMVYLQKENIIDESGMPKERFSAEFPKEGPSILRIQQVVRGDSAAYFCASSTTGWGNTEAFFGQGTRLTVV.

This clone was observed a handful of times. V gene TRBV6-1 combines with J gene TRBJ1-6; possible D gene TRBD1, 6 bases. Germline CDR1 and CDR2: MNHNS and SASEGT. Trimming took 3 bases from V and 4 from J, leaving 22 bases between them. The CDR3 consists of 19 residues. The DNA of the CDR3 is TGTGCCAGCAGTGAGTGGCACAAGTTTGGGACAAGTTATAATTCACCCCTCCACTTT. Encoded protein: CASSEWHKFGTSYNSPLHF.